One and the same sample provided the 11 T cell receptor beta chains below, sequenced in a study of Graves' ophthalmopathy and Graves' hyperthyroidism (dated by TCRdb to 2017 to 2018). Instrument used: Illumina HiSeq 2000. TCR beta CDR3 regions were amplified from RNA transcripts for repertoire sequencing. The first round was an RT-PCR using HTBI primers with the Qiagen OneStep RT-PCR kit, and this first round was followed by a second-round multiplex PCR, then size selection and purification. TCRdb ran its own pipeline on the public reads, namely fastp trimming at Q25 and MiXCR clone calling, and kept in-frame beta chains. Each CDR3 protein appears once, grouped with its most common genes and DNA. In this sample the table shows around 1.1 million distinct CDR3 sequences, less than 45% of which occur a single time. The top ten clones comprise roughly 10% of the sample. Sequenced material: peripheral blood or thyroid tissue (not recorded which). Receptors were obtained from an adult man with Graves' hyperthyroidism.

A few counts support this clonotype. The genes are TRBV5-1 and TRBJ2-5; TRBD1 aligns across 7 bases. This CDR3 contains 15 residues. V dropped 5 bases and J dropped 2; count of bases not matched to a gene: 9. In germline, CDR1 is SGHRS, CDR2 YFSETQ. CDR3 nucleotide sequence: TGCGCCAGCAGGCCCACAGGGGCCGTACAAGAGACCCAGTACTTC. It specifies CASRPTGAVQETQYF.

Here the CDR3 reads CASSFPGWSTGLAGAYEQYF. Here the CDR3 DNA reads TGTGCCAGCAGCTTCCCCGGTTGGTCAACGGGACTAGCGGGAGCCTACGAGCAGTACTTC. The chain joins TRBV7-7 to TRBJ2-7; 14 bases map to TRBD2. The CDR3 runs 20 residues. J lost 2 bases, V lost 3 bases, and 15 bases had no gene match. Germline V CDR1 and CDR2: SSHAT, FNYEAQ (reference sequence).

This clonotype appeared many times. The rearrangement uses TRBV12-3 or TRBV12-4 and TRBJ2-2, with D maybe TRBD1 (6 bases). V lost 4 bases to trimming and J lost 1 base, with 10 bases between them. This CDR3 is built from 15 residues. The CDR3 DNA sequence: TGTGCCAGCAGTTCACCGACAGGGAACACCGGGGAGCTGTTTTTT. It yields the protein CASSSPTGNTGELFF.

This clonotype was seen more than once but under ten times. The chain couples TRBV12-3 or TRBV12-4 to TRBJ1-4; 7 nucleotides match TRBD1. Trimming removed 8 bases from V and 3 bases from J; junction bases left unmatched: 12. The CDR3 contains 16 residues. CDR3 nucleotides: TGTGCCAGCTGGGACAGCGAAGCGGTCGCTAATGAAAAACTGTTTTTT. As protein: CASWDSEAVANEKLFF.

This clonotype showed up many times. This chain connects TRBV29-1 to TRBJ1-2, with 7 positions matching TRBD1. There are 15 residues in the CDR3. V lost 6 bases and J lost 5; bases outside the gene matches: 15. From germline, CDR1 is SQVTM and CDR2 ANQGSEA. The CDR3: CSVVDLGTEEYGYTF. CDR3 nucleotides: TGCAGCGTCGTTGACCTAGGGACAGAAGAATATGGCTACACCTTC.

This clonotype was counted a single time. J is TRBJ2-3 and V is TRBV5-1; 9 bases are shared with TRBD2. CDR1 and CDR2 (germline): SGHRS, YFSETQ. J gave up 2 bases and V 1 base, and 2 bases lay outside the gene matches. The CDR3 has 15 residues. This CDR3 is CASSLPSGDTDTQYF. The CDR3 coding sequence is TGCGCCAGCAGCTTGCCTAGCGGGGACACAGATACGCAGTATTTT.

The chain combines TRBV4-2 with TRBJ1-2, with a possible D match to TRBD1 (5 bases). The V gene lost 3 bases and the J gene lost 8 bases, with 19 bases spanning the gap. The CDR3 runs 15 residues. Germline values: CDR1 LGHNA, CDR2 YNFKEQ. The CDR3 protein is CASSQVAREVEGYTF. The CDR3 nucleotides are TGTGCCAGCAGCCAGGTCGCCAGGGAAGTGGAGGGCTACACCTTC.

This clonotype came up once. J is TRBJ2-5 and V is TRBV15; TRBD1 matches at 7 bases. TRBJ2-1 matches the DNA end more closely, so the J call is doubtful. Germline V gene sequence: CDR1 LNHNV, CDR2 YYDKDF (reference sequence). The CDR3 has 17 amino acids. The CDR3 bases are TGTGCCACCAGCAGAGATATTCCGACAGGGCCCTACAATGAGCAGTTCTTC. Amino acids: CATSRDIPTGPYNEQFF.

This chain's CDR3 is CASSDSGTAGEQYF. The CDR3 bases are TGCGCCAGCAGTGACTCCGGGACAGCTGGCGAGCAGTACTTC. J is TRBJ2-7 and V is TRBV10-2, with 7 bases lining up with TRBD1. CDR1 and CDR2 from the germline V gene are WSHSY and SAAADI. Germline trimming cut 3 bases from V and 6 bases from J; bases unmatched to any gene: 8. The CDR3 consists of 14 residues.

This clonotype has ten or more counts. The rearrangement joins TRBV2 to TRBJ2-7; no definite D call. Germline assignment: CDR1 SNHLY and CDR2 FYNNEI. This CDR3 comprises 11 residues. Trimming removed 8 bases at V and 3 bases at J, with 8 bases between. The CDR3 DNA is TGTGCCAGCCAGTCCCTCTACGAGCAGTACTTC. Its translation is CASQSLYEQYF.

This clonotype has a count of ten or more. This chain uses TRBV7-9 with TRBJ2-5, with 10 bases lining up with TRBD2. The J segment lost 0 bases and the V segment lost 6 bases, leaving 13 bases of the junction unmatched. Germline V CDR1 and CDR2: SEHNR, FQNEAQ (reference sequence). This CDR3 region has 18 residues. Here the CDR3 DNA reads TGTGCCAGCAGTCCCGCGGGACCTAGCGGGAGTCACCAAGAGACCCAGTACTTC. It codes for CASSPAGPSGSHQETQYF.